The 28 T cell receptor beta chains reported below all come from one sample, sequenced in a study of blood T cell repertoires in COVID-19. Only in-frame clones appear in the TCRdb table, and some are missing; sequencing was by immunoSEQ multiplex PCR. There are about 230,000 clones in the sample; roughly nine tenths occur only once, and approximately 12% lies in the top ten. Input material: peripheral blood. Receptors were obtained from a woman in her late teens or twenties who had recovered from COVID-19.

This sequence joins TRBV5-5 and TRBJ1-3, with D hard to call. The CDR3 is made up of 19 amino acids. The V and J ends lost 2 bases and 0 bases respectively, with 21 bases between them. The germline gives CDR1 SGHKS, CDR2 YYEKEE (reference sequence). The CDR3: CASSFRVNPGYSSGNTIYF. The CDR3 nucleotides are TGTGCCAGCAGCTTCCGGGTGAACCCCGGATACTCCTCTGGAAACACCATATATTTT.

The CDR3 here is CASSYSYSGTGSPLHF. In DNA form, the CDR3 reads TGTGCCAGCAGTTACTCGTATTCCGGGACAGGTTCACCCCTCCACTTT. The chain recombines TRBV6-5 with TRBJ1-6; 8 nucleotides match TRBD1. The J segment lost 9 bases and the V segment lost 0 bases, leaving 7 bases of the junction unmatched. Germline V CDR1 and CDR2: MNHEY, SVGAGI. This CDR3 has 16 residues.

The DNA of the CDR3 is TGTGCCAGCGCCGTTCTGGGACAGCCGTCGTACGAGCAGTACTTC. Amino acids: CASAVLGQPSYEQYF. The genes are TRBV11-1 and TRBJ2-7, with TRBD1 matching over 7 bases. The junction had 14 bases not matched to a gene; V was cut back by 8 bases and J by 4 bases. The CDR3 is made up of 15 amino acids. The V gene's germline CDR1 is SGHAT and CDR2 FQDESV (reference sequence).

The chain has TRBV4-1 and TRBJ2-1; 7 bases line up with TRBD1. CDR3 length equals 12 residues. V dropped 8 bases and J dropped 3; count of bases not matched to a gene: 1. The V gene's germline CDR1 is MGHRA and CDR2 YSYEKL. CDR3 nucleotide sequence: TGCGCCAGCGGGGACAGCTACAATGAGCAGTTCTTC. Protein sequence: CASGDSYNEQFF.

The gene calls are TRBV30 and TRBJ2-7; D is possibly TRBD2 (6 bases). The germline V and J ends were trimmed by 3 bases and 2 bases, with 14 bases remaining between them. Germline V gives CDR1 GTSNPN, CDR2 SVGIG (reference sequence). The CDR3 is made up of 14 amino acids. CDR3 region: CAWSAGTGPYEQYF. The CDR3 DNA reads TGTGCCTGGAGCGCCGGGACTGGACCCTACGAGCAGTACTTC.

The rearrangement links TRBV2 to TRBJ2-1; 7 bases are shared with TRBD1. The length of the CDR3 is 16 residues. The V gene's germline CDR1 is SNHLY and CDR2 FYNNEI. After removal of 6 bases from V and 5 bases from J, the junction contained 13 bases not matched to a gene. DNA of the CDR3: TGTGCCAGCAGCACGCCCGGGACAGATATCGACAATGAGCAGTTCTTC. Amino acids: CASSTPGTDIDNEQFF.

The chain is built from TRBV28 and TRBJ2-2; perhaps TRBD2 as D (7 bases). With 6 bases removed from V and 0 bases from J, the gap between germline ends came to 11 bases. CDR1 is MDHEN, CDR2 SYDVKM, per germline. The CDR3 totals 15 residues. In nucleotides, the CDR3 is TGTGCCAGCAGGAGCGGGACAACGAACACCGGGGAGCTGTTTTTT. Translating gives CASRSGTTNTGELFF.

The genes are TRBV5-6 and TRBJ2-7; 16 positions agree with TRBD2. CDR1 is SGHDT and CDR2 is YYEEEE in the germline V gene. J was trimmed by 6 bases and V by 3 bases; bases with no gene match: 6. There are 16 residues in the CDR3. The CDR3 DNA is TGTGCCAGCAGCTGGGGACTAGCGGGAGGGACGTCCGAGCAGTACTTC. This encodes CASSWGLAGGTSEQYF.

This chain links TRBV5-4 with TRBJ1-2, with 7 bases fitting TRBD1. This CDR3 has 14 amino acids. Germline V gene sequence: CDR1 SGHNT, CDR2 YYREEE (reference sequence). V lost 9 bases and J lost 4; bases outside the gene matches: 12. The chain's CDR3 is CATRRAGGPYGYTF. DNA of the CDR3: TGTGCCACCAGGAGGGCAGGGGGGCCCTATGGCTACACCTTC.

The chain carries TRBV7-2 and TRBJ2-1; TRBD2 matches at 7 bases. The junction had 11 bases not matched to a gene; V was cut back by 1 base and J by 8 bases. The CDR3 extends over 16 amino acids. Germline V gene data show CDR1 as SGHTA and CDR2 as FQGNSA. The CDR3 spells CASSLGRLAGLDEQFF. CDR3 bases: TGTGCCAGCAGCTTAGGGAGACTAGCAGGCCTCGATGAGCAGTTCTTC.

This clone has just one count. The genes are TRBV6-4 and TRBJ1-2; D is uncertain. This CDR3 comprises 16 residues. V was pared by 0 bases and J by 4 bases, with 15 bases between. CDR1 is MRHNA and CDR2 is SNTAGT in the germline V gene. DNA of the CDR3: TGTGCCAGCAGTGACTCGAGAGGAGAGGGCAGCTATGGCTACACCTTC. Its protein product is CASSDSRGEGSYGYTF.

The chain employs TRBV7-2 and TRBJ1-2, with a tentative D call TRBD1 (6 bases). CDR1 is SGHTA, CDR2 FQGNSA, per germline. V lost 2 bases and J 7 bases, leaving 20 bases between the germline ends. The CDR3 sequence is 16 residues long. The chain's CDR3 is CASSLPRGSGEIGYTF. DNA for the CDR3: TGTGCCAGCAGCTTACCAAGGGGGTCAGGGGAAATTGGCTACACCTTC.

V and J are TRBV4-3 and TRBJ2-7; a possible D gene is TRBD1 (5 bases). The CDR3 is made up of 16 amino acids. Between the trimmed V and J ends, which lost 0 bases and 6 bases, there was a span of 18 bases. The germline V gene encodes CDR1 LGHNA and CDR2 YSLEER. The CDR3 region is CASSQDRLGRSREQYF. The DNA for the CDR3 is TGCGCCAGCAGCCAAGATCGTCTGGGGCGGAGTCGCGAGCAGTACTTC.

This chain uses TRBV7-9 with TRBJ2-1; 12 bases align to TRBD1. Germline V lookup: CDR1 SEHNR, CDR2 FQNEAQ (reference sequence). Unmatched junction bases numbered 13, after V lost 5 bases and J lost 8 bases. This CDR3 contains 17 residues. The CDR3: CASSGAGQGALRHEQFF. The CDR3 DNA is TGTGCCAGCAGCGGCGCGGGACAGGGGGCGCTTAGACATGAGCAGTTCTTC.

This clone appeared once. The V and J genes are TRBV5-1 and TRBJ2-1, with D unresolved. V lost 0 bases to trimming and J lost 2 bases, with 9 bases between them. Germline-derived CDR1 and CDR2 are SGHRS and YFSETQ. The CDR3 length is 15 residues. CDR3 region: CASSLGLVPYNEQFF. The CDR3 nucleotides read TGCGCCAGCAGCTTGGGCCTAGTTCCCTACAATGAGCAGTTCTTC.

The chain joins TRBV2 to TRBJ2-5, with 8 bases fitting TRBD1. This CDR3 is built from 15 residues. Germline CDR1 SNHLY, CDR2 FYNNEI. J lost 0 bases, V lost 4 bases, and 4 bases had no gene match. This CDR3 reads CASSGQGKDQETQYF. CDR3 coding DNA: TGTGCCAGCAGTGGACAGGGGAAGGACCAAGAGACCCAGTACTTC.

This rearrangement joins TRBV5-1 to TRBJ2-2; TRBD1 matches 8 bases. Germline CDR1 and CDR2: SGHRS and YFSETQ. J gave up 4 bases and V 7 bases, and 9 bases lay outside the gene matches. CDR3 length equals 15 residues. Here the CDR3 DNA reads TGCGCCAGCTGTATCGGGACAGGCCTCACCGGGGAGCTGTTTTTT. Its protein product is CASCIGTGLTGELFF.

This sequence joins TRBV7-2 and TRBJ2-1; D is perhaps TRBD2 (5 bases). The germline CDR1 and CDR2 sequences are SGHTA and FQGNSA. CDR3 length equals 13 residues. Trimming took off 5 bases at V and 4 bases at J, with 9 bases between the two ends. The chain's CDR3 is CASSPTGYNEQFF. The CDR3 DNA follows: TGTGCCAGCAGCCCAACGGGATACAATGAGCAGTTCTTC.

The chain has TRBV11-2 and TRBJ2-7; possibly TRBD1 for D (6 bases). Germline V gene data show CDR1 as SGHAT and CDR2 as FQNNGV. Trimming removed 1 base from V and 3 bases from J, with 7 bases in between. The CDR3 spans 13 residues. As DNA, the CDR3 is TGTGCCAGCAGCTTAGGACAGGACTACGAGCAGTACTTC. Protein: CASSLGQDYEQYF.

The chain is built from TRBV7-7 and TRBJ2-7; 7 bases are shared with TRBD1. In germline, CDR1 is SSHAT, CDR2 FNYEAQ (reference sequence). The length of the CDR3 is 13 residues. The ends lost 5 bases at V and 3 bases at J; junction bases unmatched: 4. CDR3 nucleotides: TGTGCCAGCAGCCCCGGGACAGACTACGAGCAGTACTTC. It translates to CASSPGTDYEQYF.

The chain recombines TRBV4-1 with TRBJ2-7; D is perhaps TRBD2 (5 bases). Between the trimmed V and J ends, which lost 4 bases and 4 bases, there was a span of 11 bases. Germline assignment: CDR1 MGHRA and CDR2 YSYEKL. There are 13 residues in the CDR3. Here the CDR3 reads CASSPGEPYEQYF. DNA for the CDR3: TGCGCCAGCAGCCCCGGGGAACCTTACGAGCAGTACTTC.

The chain is built from TRBV2 and TRBJ2-7, with TRBD2 matching 8 bases. Unmatched junction bases numbered 2, after V lost 6 bases and J lost 7 bases. This CDR3 region has 11 residues. Germline V gives CDR1 SNHLY, CDR2 FYNNEI. This CDR3 is CASRSGGEQYF. The CDR3 nucleotides are TGTGCCAGCAGAAGCGGGGGTGAGCAGTACTTC. Full variable domain (rest looked up from reference TRBV2 and TRBJ2-7): EPEVTQTPSHQVTQMGQEVILRCVPISNHLYFYWYRQILGQKVEFLVSFYNNEISEKSEIFDDQFSVERPDGSNFTLKIRSTKLEDSAMYFCASRSGGEQYFGPGTRLTVT.

The chain is built from TRBV9 and TRBJ2-5, with a weak D call TRBD2 (7 bases). Looked up from germline, CDR1 is SGDLS and CDR2 is YYNGEE. This CDR3 region has 15 residues. V dropped 0 bases and J dropped 7 bases, with 16 bases sitting between them. The CDR3 reads CASSVEASGGGTQYF. Written as DNA, the CDR3 is TGTGCCAGCAGCGTAGAAGCTAGCGGAGGGGGGACCCAGTACTTC. Looking up the rest from reference TRBV9 and TRBJ2-5 gives the full variable domain: DSGVTQTPKHLITATGQRVTLRCSPRSGDLSVYWYQQSLDQGLQFLIQYYNGEERAKGNILERFSAQQFPDLHSELNLSSLELGDSALYFCASSVEASGGGTQYFGPGTRLLVL.

V and J are TRBV7-9 and TRBJ2-7; 8 nucleotides match TRBD1. With V trimmed by 5 bases and J by 5 bases, 5 bases remained unmatched. This CDR3 is built from 13 residues. CDR1 is SEHNR and CDR2 is FQNEAQ in the germline V gene (reference sequence). This CDR3 is CASSPRTGNEQYF. In DNA, the CDR3 is TGTGCCAGCAGCCCACGGACAGGGAACGAGCAGTACTTC.

The chain links TRBV5-1 to TRBJ1-2, with a weak D call TRBD1 (5 bases). V lost 3 bases and J lost 6, with 9 bases in between. CDR3 length: 12 residues. From germline, CDR1 is SGHRS and CDR2 YFSETQ. CDR3 loop: CASSSDNHGYTF. In DNA form, the CDR3 reads TGCGCCAGCAGCTCGGACAATCATGGCTACACCTTC.

This clone was recorded once. The chain uses TRBV19 and TRBJ1-2; 8 bases agree with TRBD1. V dropped 9 bases and J dropped 2; count of bases not matched to a gene: 5. Germline V gives CDR1 LNHDA, CDR2 SQIVND (reference sequence). The CDR3 spans 13 residues. The DNA for the CDR3 is TGTGCCAGCCAGGGGGCGTACAACTATGGCTACACCTTC. The encoded protein is CASQGAYNYGYTF.

This chain joins TRBV27 and TRBJ1-1; no clear D gene. Trimming removed 2 bases at V and 4 bases at J, with 8 bases between. Per germline, CDR1 MNHEY and CDR2 SMNVEV (reference sequence). The CDR3 is 13 residues long. This CDR3 reads CASSLLGGTEAFF. CDR3 DNA: TGTGCCAGCAGTTTACTCGGAGGCACTGAAGCTTTCTTT.

This chain joins TRBV18 and TRBJ1-2; 8 bases align to TRBD1. The junction had 5 bases not matched to a gene; V was cut back by 3 bases and J by 8 bases. The CDR3 length is 13 residues. CDR1 is KGHSH and CDR2 is LQKENI in the germline V gene. The CDR3 region has the DNA TGTGCCAGCTCACCTGACAGGGGTGTCGGCTACACCTTC. As protein: CASSPDRGVGYTF.